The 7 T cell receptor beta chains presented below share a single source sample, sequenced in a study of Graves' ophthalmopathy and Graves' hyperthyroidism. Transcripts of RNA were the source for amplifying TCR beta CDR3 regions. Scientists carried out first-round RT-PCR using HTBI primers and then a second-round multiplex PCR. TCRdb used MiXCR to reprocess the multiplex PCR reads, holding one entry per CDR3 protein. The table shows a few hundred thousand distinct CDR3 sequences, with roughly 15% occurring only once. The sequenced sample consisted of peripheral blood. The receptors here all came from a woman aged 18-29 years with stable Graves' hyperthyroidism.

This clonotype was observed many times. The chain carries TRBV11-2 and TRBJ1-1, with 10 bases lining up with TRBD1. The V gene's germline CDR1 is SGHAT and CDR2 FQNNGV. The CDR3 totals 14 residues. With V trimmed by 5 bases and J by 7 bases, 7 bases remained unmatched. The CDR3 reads CASSLGQGVNEAFF. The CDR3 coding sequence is TGTGCCAGCAGCCTCGGACAGGGGGTGAATGAAGCTTTCTTT. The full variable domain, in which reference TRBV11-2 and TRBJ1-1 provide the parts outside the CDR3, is EAGVAQSPRYKIIEKRQSVAFWCNPISGHATLYWYQQILGQGPKLLIQFQNNGVVDDSQLPKDRFSAERLKGVDSTLKIQPAKLEDSAVYLCASSLGQGVNEAFFGQGTRLTVV.

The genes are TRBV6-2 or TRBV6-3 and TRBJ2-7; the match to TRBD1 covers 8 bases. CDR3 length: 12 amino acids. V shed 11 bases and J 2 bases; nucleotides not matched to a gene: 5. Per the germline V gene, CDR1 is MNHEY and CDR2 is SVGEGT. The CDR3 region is CARGDRTYEQYF. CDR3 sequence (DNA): TGTGCCCGCGGGGACAGGACCTACGAGCAGTACTTC.

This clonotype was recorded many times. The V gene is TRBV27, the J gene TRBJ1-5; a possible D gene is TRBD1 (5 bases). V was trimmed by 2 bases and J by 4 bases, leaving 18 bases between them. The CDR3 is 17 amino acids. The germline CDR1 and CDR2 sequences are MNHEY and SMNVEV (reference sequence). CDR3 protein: CASSLKPQGVFNQPQHF. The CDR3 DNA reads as TGTGCCAGCAGTTTAAAGCCCCAAGGGGTTTTTAATCAGCCCCAGCATTTT.

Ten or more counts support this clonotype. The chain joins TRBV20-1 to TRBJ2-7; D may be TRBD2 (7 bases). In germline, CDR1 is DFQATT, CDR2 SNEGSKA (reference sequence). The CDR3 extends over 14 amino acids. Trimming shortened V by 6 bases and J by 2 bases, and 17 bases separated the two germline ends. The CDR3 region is CSAPTQGGAYEQYF. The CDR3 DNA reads TGCAGTGCCCCAACACAAGGGGGGGCCTACGAGCAGTACTTC.

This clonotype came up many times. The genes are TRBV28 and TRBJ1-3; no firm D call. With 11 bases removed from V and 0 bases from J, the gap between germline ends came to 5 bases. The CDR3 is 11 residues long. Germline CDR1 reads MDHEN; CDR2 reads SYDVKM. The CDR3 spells CAVISGNTIYF. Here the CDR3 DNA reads TGTGCCGTCATCTCTGGAAACACCATATATTTT.

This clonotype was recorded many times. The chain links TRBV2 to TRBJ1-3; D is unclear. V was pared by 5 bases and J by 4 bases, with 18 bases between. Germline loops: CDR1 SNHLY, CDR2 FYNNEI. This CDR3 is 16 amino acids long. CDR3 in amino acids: CASSPLLPGPGNTIYF. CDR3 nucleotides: TGTGCCAGCAGTCCCCTCTTGCCCGGGCCCGGAAACACCATATATTTT. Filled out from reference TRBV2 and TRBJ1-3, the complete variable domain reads EPEVTQTPSHQVTQMGQEVILRCVPISNHLYFYWYRQILGQKVEFLVSFYNNEISEKSEIFDDQFSVERPDGSNFTLKIRSTKLEDSAMYFCASSPLLPGPGNTIYFGEGSWLTVV.

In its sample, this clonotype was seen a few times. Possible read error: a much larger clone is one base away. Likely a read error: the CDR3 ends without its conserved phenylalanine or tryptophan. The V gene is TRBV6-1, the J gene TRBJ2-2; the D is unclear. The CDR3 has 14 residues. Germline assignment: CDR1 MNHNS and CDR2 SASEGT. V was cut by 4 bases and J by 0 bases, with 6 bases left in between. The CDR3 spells CASSAKSNTGELFL. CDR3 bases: TGTGCCAGCAGTGCCAAATCGAACACCGGGGAGCTGTTTTTG.